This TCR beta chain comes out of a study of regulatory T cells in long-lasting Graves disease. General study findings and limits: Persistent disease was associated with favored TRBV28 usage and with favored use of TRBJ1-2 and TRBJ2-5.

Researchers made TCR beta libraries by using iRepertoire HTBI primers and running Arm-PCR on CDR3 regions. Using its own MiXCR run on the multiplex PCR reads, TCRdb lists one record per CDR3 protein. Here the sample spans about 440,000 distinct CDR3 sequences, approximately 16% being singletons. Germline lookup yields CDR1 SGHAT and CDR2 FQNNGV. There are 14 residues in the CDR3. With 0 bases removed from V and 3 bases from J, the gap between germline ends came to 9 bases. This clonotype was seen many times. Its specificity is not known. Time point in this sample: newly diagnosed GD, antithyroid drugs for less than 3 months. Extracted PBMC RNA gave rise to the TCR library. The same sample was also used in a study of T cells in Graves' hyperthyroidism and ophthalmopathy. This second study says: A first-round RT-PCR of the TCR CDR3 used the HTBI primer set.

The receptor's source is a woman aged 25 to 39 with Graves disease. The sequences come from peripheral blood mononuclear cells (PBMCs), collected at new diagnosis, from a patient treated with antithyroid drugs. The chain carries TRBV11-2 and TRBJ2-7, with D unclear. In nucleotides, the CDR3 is TGTGCCAGCAGCTTAGACAGGCAAGGCTACGAGCAGTACTTC. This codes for CASSLDRQGYEQYF.